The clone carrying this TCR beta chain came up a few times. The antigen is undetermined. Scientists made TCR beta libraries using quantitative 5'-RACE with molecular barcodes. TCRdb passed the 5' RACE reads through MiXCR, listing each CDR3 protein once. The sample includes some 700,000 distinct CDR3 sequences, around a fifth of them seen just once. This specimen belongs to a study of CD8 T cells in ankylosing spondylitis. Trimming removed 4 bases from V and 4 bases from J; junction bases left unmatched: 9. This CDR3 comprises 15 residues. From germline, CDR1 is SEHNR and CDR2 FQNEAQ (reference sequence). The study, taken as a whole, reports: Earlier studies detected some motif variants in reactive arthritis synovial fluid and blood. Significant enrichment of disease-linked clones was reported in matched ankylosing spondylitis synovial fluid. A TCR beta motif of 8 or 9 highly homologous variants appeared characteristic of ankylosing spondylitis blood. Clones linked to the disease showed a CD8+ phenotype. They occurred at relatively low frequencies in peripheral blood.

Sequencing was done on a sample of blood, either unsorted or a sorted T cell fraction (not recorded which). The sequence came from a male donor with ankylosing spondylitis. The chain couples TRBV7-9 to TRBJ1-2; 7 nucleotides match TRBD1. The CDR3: CASSSSGTEPYGYTF. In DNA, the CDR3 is TGTGCCAGCAGCTCGTCCGGGACAGAACCCTATGGCTACACCTTC.